The rows below give T cell receptor beta chains drawn from one sample of a study of OX40 agonist ivuxolimab in advanced cancers. Method: immunoSEQ multiplex PCR; TCRdb's copy keeps in-frame clones and lacks some. The table records approximately 58,000 clones, 88% of them present only once. The source was CD4+ or CD8+ T cells sorted from blood, collected in a trial of the OX40 agonist ivuxolimab. These receptors originate from an adult with an advanced solid tumor such as melanoma, head and neck, liver or kidney cancer. Each CDR3 is given without its conserved first and last residue. A D gene is named only where the DNA matches it firmly.

15,.,TRBV5-6,ASSTRTSSLRTGELF
12,.,TRBV7-2,ASSLAGSNTEAF
11,.,TRBV7-9,ASSLLGDNEQF
13,.,TRBV28,ASSTPGQGRDEQY
14,TRBD1,TRBV28,ASSGSGTGGGNTIY
12,.,TRBV25-1,ASSGDRLNTEAF
15,.,TRBV4-1,ASSQGMAREIYNEQF
13,.,TRBV4-1,ASSQDTGSYNEQF
15,TRBD2,TRBV28,ASSFYLAGGLYNEQF
10,.,TRBV14,ASSQVGKTQY
13,.,TRBV5-4,ASSLGGTTNEKLF
12,.,TRBV5-6,ASSFWEVNEKLF
15,TRBD2,TRBV7-3,ASSLTNPGGGSDEQF
15,TRBD2,TRBV14,ASSPGLAGTFQETQY
11,TRBD1,TRBV7-9,ASSRTGGFEQY
11,TRBD2,TRBV6-5,ASRTGTRETQY
12,TRBD1,TRBV10-3,AIGGEDRAYEQY
14,TRBD1,TRBV19,ASSRQGAGNTGELF
12,.,TRBV5-1,ASSLTTTNEKLF
11,.,TRBV18,ASSPAPNQPQH
14,.,TRBV18,ASSPIRDGSGNTIY
12,.,TRBV4-3,ASSRSGLSTEAF